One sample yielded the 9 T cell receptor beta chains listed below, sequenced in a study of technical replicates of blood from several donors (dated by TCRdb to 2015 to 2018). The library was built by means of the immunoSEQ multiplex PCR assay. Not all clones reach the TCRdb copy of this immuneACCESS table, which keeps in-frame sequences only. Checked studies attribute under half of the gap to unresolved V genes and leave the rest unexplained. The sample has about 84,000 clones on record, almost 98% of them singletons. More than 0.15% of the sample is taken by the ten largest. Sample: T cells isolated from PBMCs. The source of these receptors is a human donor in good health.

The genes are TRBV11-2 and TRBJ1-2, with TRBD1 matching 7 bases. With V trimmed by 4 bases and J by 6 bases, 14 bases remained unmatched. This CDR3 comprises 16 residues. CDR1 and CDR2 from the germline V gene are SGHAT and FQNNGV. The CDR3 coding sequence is TGTGCCAGCAGCTCACTAGGGACAGCTCGATTGCATGGCTACACCTTC. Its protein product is CASSSLGTARLHGYTF.

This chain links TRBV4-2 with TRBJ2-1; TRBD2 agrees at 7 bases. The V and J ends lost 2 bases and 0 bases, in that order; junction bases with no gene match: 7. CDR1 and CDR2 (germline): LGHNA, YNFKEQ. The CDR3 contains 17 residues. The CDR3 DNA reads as TGTGCCAGCAGCCAACCTATAGCGGGTAGCTCCTACAATGAGCAGTTCTTC. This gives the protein CASSQPIAGSSYNEQFF.

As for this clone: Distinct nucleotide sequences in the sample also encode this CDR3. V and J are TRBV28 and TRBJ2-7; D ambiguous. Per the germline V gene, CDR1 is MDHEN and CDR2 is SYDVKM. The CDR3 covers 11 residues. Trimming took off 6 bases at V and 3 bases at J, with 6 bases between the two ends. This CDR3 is CASSPRYEQYF. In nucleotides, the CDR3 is TGTGCCAGCAGCCCTCGCTACGAGCAGTACTTC. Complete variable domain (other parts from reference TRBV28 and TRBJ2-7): DVKVTQSSRYLVKRTGEKVFLECVQDMDHENMFWYRQDPGLGLRLIYFSYDVKMKEKGDIPEGYSVSREKKERFSLILESASTNQTSMYLCASSPRYEQYFGPGTRLTVT.

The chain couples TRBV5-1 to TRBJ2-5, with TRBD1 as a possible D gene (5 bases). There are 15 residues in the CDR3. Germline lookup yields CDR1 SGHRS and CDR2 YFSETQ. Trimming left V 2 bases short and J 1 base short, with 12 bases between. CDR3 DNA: TGCGCCAGCAGCTTTCTGACAGCCTCCCAAGAGACCCAGTACTTC. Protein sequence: CASSFLTASQETQYF.

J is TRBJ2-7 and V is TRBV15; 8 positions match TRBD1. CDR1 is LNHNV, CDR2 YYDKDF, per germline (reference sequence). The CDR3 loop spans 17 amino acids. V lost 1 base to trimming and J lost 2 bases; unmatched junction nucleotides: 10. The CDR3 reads CATSRGGGTGLAYEQYF. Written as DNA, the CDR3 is TGTGCCACCAGCAGAGGAGGCGGGACAGGTTTAGCCTACGAGCAGTACTTC.

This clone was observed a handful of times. The DNA of the CDR3 is TGCGCCAGCAGCTTGGTGGCAGGGTACTATGGCTACACCTTC. The encoded protein is CASSLVAGYYGYTF. The rearrangement links TRBV5-1 to TRBJ1-2, with D possibly TRBD1 on 5 matching bases. The germline V gene encodes CDR1 SGHRS and CDR2 YFSETQ. The CDR3 covers 14 residues. V lost 0 bases, J lost 3 bases, and 9 bases lay in between.

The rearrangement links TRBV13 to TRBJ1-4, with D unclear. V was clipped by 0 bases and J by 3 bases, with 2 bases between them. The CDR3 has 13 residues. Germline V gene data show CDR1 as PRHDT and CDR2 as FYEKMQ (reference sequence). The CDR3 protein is CASSLGSNEKLFF. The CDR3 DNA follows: TGTGCCAGCAGCTTAGGCTCTAATGAAAAACTGTTTTTT.

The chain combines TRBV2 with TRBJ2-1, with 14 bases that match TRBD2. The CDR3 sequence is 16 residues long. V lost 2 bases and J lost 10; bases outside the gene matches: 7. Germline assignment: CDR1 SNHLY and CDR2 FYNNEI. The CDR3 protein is CASSESTSGGAGEQFF. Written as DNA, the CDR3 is TGTGCCAGCAGTGAATCGACTAGCGGGGGGGCAGGGGAGCAGTTCTTC.

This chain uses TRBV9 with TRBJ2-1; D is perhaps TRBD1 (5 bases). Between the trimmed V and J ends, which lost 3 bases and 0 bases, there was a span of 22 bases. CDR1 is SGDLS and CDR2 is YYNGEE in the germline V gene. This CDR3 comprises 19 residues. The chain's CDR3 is CASSAQTQTGRSSYNEQFF. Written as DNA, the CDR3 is TGTGCCAGCAGCGCCCAAACACAAACAGGACGAAGCTCCTACAATGAGCAGTTCTTC. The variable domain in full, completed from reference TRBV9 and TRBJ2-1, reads DSGVTQTPKHLITATGQRVTLRCSPRSGDLSVYWYQQSLDQGLQFLIQYYNGEERAKGNILERFSAQQFPDLHSELNLSSLELGDSALYFCASSAQTQTGRSSYNEQFFGPGTRLTVL.